This T cell receptor (beta chain) was identified in a study of blood T cell repertoires in COVID-19. Whole-study context: COVID-19 samples, acute and convalescent, were from the United States, Italy and Spain. Nucleic acid was either cDNA or gDNA, and it came from T cells, B-cell-depleted T cells, or PBMCs.

Original analysis: Researchers report that nucleated cell counts were estimated from reference gene primer amplification. Produced via immunoSEQ multiplex PCR; TCRdb's table is partial and in-frame only. V and J calls and clone size are as listed in that table; D and trimming were resolved from the DNA. In the table there are about 42,000 clones, 90% of which are singletons. The ends lost 8 bases at V and 8 bases at J; junction bases unmatched: 8. This CDR3 comprises 13 residues. Sequencing was carried out using peripheral blood. The chain is built from TRBV12-3 or TRBV12-4 and TRBJ2-1; the match to TRBD1 covers 8 bases. This clonotype was obtained from a man in his fifties with active COVID-19. The CDR3 loop is CASGQGSGHEQFF. CDR3 nucleotide sequence: TGTGCCAGCGGACAGGGAAGCGGCCATGAGCAGTTCTTC.